The 30 T cell receptor beta chains listed next were all sequenced from one sample in a study of beta chain features in type 1 diabetes. Expressed TCRB transcripts got sequenced, as all isolated RNA was reverse transcribed. Produced via immunoSEQ multiplex PCR; TCRdb's table is partial and in-frame only. The data show hundreds of thousands of clones, with around 10% seen just once and about 0.014% held by the top ten. The sequenced sample consisted of naive CD4+ T cells from blood. The source is a woman between 25 and 40 years old in good health.

The rearrangement links TRBV2 to TRBJ2-7; 7 bases line up with TRBD1. V trimming: 10 bases; J trimming: 5 bases; junction bases outside the gene matches: 8. CDR3 size: 12 residues. Germline V gene lookup returns CDR1 SNHLY and CDR2 FYNNEI. CDR3 sequence: CATGQVVNEQYF. The CDR3 nucleotides are TGTGCCACCGGACAGGTGGTCAACGAGCAGTACTTC. Complete variable domain (other parts from reference TRBV2 and TRBJ2-7): EPEVTQTPSHQVTQMGQEVILRCVPISNHLYFYWYRQILGQKVEFLVSFYNNEISEKSEIFDDQFSVERPDGSNFTLKIRSTKLEDSAMYFCATGQVVNEQYFGPGTRLTVT.

With regard to this clone: At the DNA level, this CDR3 is encoded by other sequences in the same sample as well. V is TRBV5-4 and J is TRBJ2-2; a weak D match, TRBD1 (6 bases). Trimming took 4 bases from V and 2 from J, leaving 9 bases between them. In germline, CDR1 is SGHNT, CDR2 YYREEE (reference sequence). The CDR3 has 14 amino acids. CDR3 DNA sequence: TGTGCCAGCAGCCCGGACAGTAACACCGGGGAGCTGTTTTTT. Its protein product is CASSPDSNTGELFF.

The chain carries TRBV4-1 and TRBJ2-7; D not resolved. This CDR3 has 15 residues. Germline CDR1 MGHRA, CDR2 YSYEKL. Trimming took off 4 bases at V and 0 bases at J, with 13 bases between the two ends. CDR3 in DNA: TGCGCCAGCAGCCGAGAGACACCGAGCTCCTACGAGCAGTACTTC. The encoded protein is CASSRETPSSYEQYF.

The chain employs TRBV4-3 and TRBJ2-5, with TRBD2 matching 9 bases. Germline V CDR1 and CDR2: LGHNA, YSLEER. This CDR3 is 17 amino acids long. Trimming at V came to 0 bases and at J to 6 bases, leaving 11 bases not matched to a gene. CDR3 in amino acids: CASSQESSGSVQQTQYF. The CDR3, as DNA: TGCGCCAGCAGCCAAGAGAGTAGCGGGAGTGTACAACAGACCCAGTACTTC.

This clone has only a few counts. The genes are TRBV7-2 and TRBJ2-1; 8 bases are shared with TRBD2. J lost 0 bases, V lost 8 bases, and 9 bases had no gene match. The CDR3 is made up of 16 amino acids. Germline loops: CDR1 SGHTA, CDR2 FQGNSA. This CDR3 reads CASQAASGPSYNEQFF. The CDR3 DNA is TGTGCCAGCCAAGCGGCTAGCGGGCCCTCCTACAATGAGCAGTTCTTC.

The rearrangement uses TRBV20-1 and TRBJ1-2, with a possible D match to TRBD1 (6 bases). Per the germline V gene, CDR1 is DFQATT and CDR2 is SNEGSKA (reference sequence). The CDR3 length is 11 residues. Trimming took 6 bases from V and 8 from J, leaving 13 bases between them. CDR3 protein: CSARGWGGYTF. CDR3 sequence (DNA): TGCAGTGCCAGGGGATGGGGCGGCTACACCTTC.

This clone was seen only a few times. J is TRBJ1-1 and V is TRBV19; possible D gene TRBD1, 5 bases. This CDR3 has 13 residues. Germline lookup yields CDR1 LNHDA and CDR2 SQIVND (reference sequence). V was trimmed by 5 bases and J by 4 bases, leaving 11 bases between them. CDR3 bases: TGTGCCAGTAGTGGGACTCTGGGCACTGAAGCTTTCTTT. It is translated as CASSGTLGTEAFF.

This clone showed up just a few times. This sequence joins TRBV9 and TRBJ2-3; 7 nucleotides line up with TRBD2. The CDR3 spans 14 residues. Germline-derived CDR1 and CDR2 are SGDLS and YYNGEE. With V trimmed by 1 base and J by 2 bases, 1 base remained unmatched. CDR3 sequence reads: CASSVRDYTDTQYF. As DNA, the CDR3 is TGTGCCAGCAGCGTAAGGGACTACACAGATACGCAGTATTTT.

This clone appeared a few times. The rearrangement links TRBV7-3 to TRBJ2-3, with 8 bases aligning to TRBD1. This CDR3 spans 16 amino acids. The V and J ends lost 5 bases and 0 bases, in that order; junction bases with no gene match: 7. Germline V gene sequence: CDR1 SGHTA, CDR2 FQGTGA. CDR3 DNA sequence: TGTGCCAGCAGCCCCAGGACAGGGACTAGCACAGATACGCAGTATTTT. Amino acids: CASSPRTGTSTDTQYF.

This clone was found a few times. V is TRBV7-3 and J is TRBJ2-1; possible D gene TRBD1, 6 bases. CDR1 and CDR2 from the germline V gene are SGHTA and FQGTGA. The CDR3 length is 13 residues. V was shortened by 2 bases and J by 5 bases, with 7 bases between the two germline ends. The CDR3 loop reads CASSLRQDNEQFF. CDR3 in DNA: TGTGCCAGCAGCTTACGACAGGACAATGAGCAGTTCTTC.

The genes are TRBV11-1 and TRBJ2-1; 9 bases match TRBD2. The CDR3 contains 15 residues. Unmatched junction bases numbered 2, after V lost 1 base and J lost 4 bases. CDR1 SGHAT and CDR2 FQDESV come from the germline V gene (reference sequence). Here the CDR3 DNA reads TGTGCCAGCAGCTTAGGACTAGCGGCTTACAATGAGCAGTTCTTC. Translated, it gives CASSLGLAAYNEQFF.

The chain has TRBV2 and TRBJ2-1; D is unclear. The germline CDR1 and CDR2 sequences are SNHLY and FYNNEI. This CDR3 region has 14 residues. V lost 6 bases, J lost 8 bases, and 17 bases lay in between. CDR3 sequence (DNA): TGTGCCAGCAGGACCCTAGGTTATGGCGATGAGCAGTTCTTC. It codes for CASRTLGYGDEQFF. The complete variable domain, with remaining parts taken from reference TRBV2 and TRBJ2-1, reads EPEVTQTPSHQVTQMGQEVILRCVPISNHLYFYWYRQILGQKVEFLVSFYNNEISEKSEIFDDQFSVERPDGSNFTLKIRSTKLEDSAMYFCASRTLGYGDEQFFGPGTRLTVL.

This clone has a handful of counts. The chain recombines TRBV19 with TRBJ2-7; TRBD2 agrees at 13 bases. Trimming removed 3 bases from V and 4 bases from J; junction bases left unmatched: 3. This CDR3 has 15 residues. CDR1 and CDR2 (germline): LNHDA, SQIVND (reference sequence). CDR3 residues: CASSMGTSGTYEQYF. CDR3 nucleotides: TGTGCCAGTAGTATGGGGACTAGCGGGACGTACGAGCAGTACTTC.

This clone was found a few times. This rearrangement joins TRBV28 to TRBJ2-1, with no clear D. Germline CDR1 MDHEN, CDR2 SYDVKM. The CDR3 extends over 15 amino acids. The germline V and J ends were trimmed by 1 base and 4 bases, with 11 bases remaining between them. CDR3 nucleotides: TGTGCCAGCAGTTTATCTGCGGCCCCGTACAATGAGCAGTTCTTC. It specifies CASSLSAAPYNEQFF.

This clone was observed a few times. This chain connects TRBV4-2 to TRBJ2-1, with 7 bases matching TRBD2. CDR3 length: 17 residues. J was trimmed by 9 bases and V by 0 bases; bases with no gene match: 14. Germline CDR1 reads LGHNA; CDR2 reads YNFKEQ. CDR3 nucleotide sequence: TGTGCCAGCAGCCAAGATCAGGCCGCGGGAGTCACGGGTGAGCAGTTCTTC. This encodes CASSQDQAAGVTGEQFF.

The CDR3 DNA follows: TGCGCCAGCAGCACCCAACCGAGCGGGAGAGTCCATGAGCAGTTCTTC. Amino acid sequence: CASSTQPSGRVHEQFF. V and J are TRBV4-3 and TRBJ2-1; 8 bases map to TRBD2. The length of the CDR3 is 16 residues. J lost 8 bases, V lost 5 bases, and 14 bases had no gene match. Per germline, CDR1 LGHNA and CDR2 YSLEER.

This clone was seen a handful of times. This chain links TRBV7-9 with TRBJ2-7; D is perhaps TRBD2 (7 bases). CDR1 SEHNR and CDR2 FQNEAQ come from the germline V gene (reference sequence). This CDR3 comprises 14 residues. Trimming took 8 bases from V and 5 from J, leaving 19 bases between them. This chain's CDR3 is CASPPGEGGDEQYF. For the CDR3, the DNA is TGTGCCAGCCCGCCAGGGGAGGGCGGCGACGAGCAGTACTTC.

This clone was counted between two and nine times. This chain uses TRBV5-4 with TRBJ2-1, with a possible D match to TRBD2 (5 bases). The V gene's germline CDR1 is SGHNT and CDR2 YYREEE (reference sequence). The CDR3 is made up of 14 amino acids. Trimming left V 0 bases short and J 2 bases short, with 6 bases between. The CDR3 DNA reads as TGTGCCAGCAGCTTGGGGACTGCCTACAATGAGCAGTTCTTC. Translated: CASSLGTAYNEQFF.

The V and J genes are TRBV28 and TRBJ2-7; TRBD2 matches at 14 bases. V shed 5 bases and J 4 bases; nucleotides not matched to a gene: 10. Germline CDR1 is MDHEN and CDR2 is SYDVKM. This CDR3 comprises 17 residues. The CDR3 loop reads CASSGRGLAGVLYEQYF. Here the CDR3 DNA reads TGTGCCAGCAGTGGCCGGGGACTAGCGGGAGTGTTGTACGAGCAGTACTTC.

This clone was seen a handful of times. This sequence joins TRBV6-1 and TRBJ2-5, with D possibly being TRBD2 (7 bases). Germline V gene lookup returns CDR1 MNHNS and CDR2 SASEGT. The V gene lost 4 bases and the J gene lost 6 bases, with 9 bases spanning the gap. The CDR3 runs 12 residues. The chain's CDR3 is CASSAGGQTQYF. In DNA form, the CDR3 reads TGTGCCAGCAGTGCCGGGGGGCAGACCCAGTACTTC.

This clone appeared a few times. V is TRBV7-9 and J is TRBJ2-2; D may be TRBD1 (5 bases). V was trimmed by 2 bases and J by 4 bases, leaving 11 bases between them. Germline CDR1 and CDR2: SEHNR and FQNEAQ (reference sequence). CDR3 length equals 15 residues. CDR3 residues: CASSLRQSGTGELFF. The DNA for the CDR3 is TGTGCCAGCAGCTTAAGACAGTCGGGCACCGGGGAGCTGTTTTTT.

The chain links TRBV5-6 to TRBJ1-1; no definite D call. This CDR3 is 13 amino acids long. Germline V gives CDR1 SGHDT, CDR2 YYEEEE. Trimming shortened V by 3 bases and J by 6 bases, and 12 bases separated the two germline ends. The CDR3: CASSSPLIPEAFF. The CDR3, as DNA: TGTGCCAGCAGCTCTCCCTTAATCCCTGAAGCTTTCTTT. Combining the CDR3 with reference TRBV5-6 and TRBJ1-1 gives the whole variable domain DAGVTQSPTHLIKTRGQQVTLRCSPKSGHDTVSWYQQALGQGPQFIFQYYEEEERQRGNFPDRFSGHQFPNYSSELNVNALLLGDSALYLCASSSPLIPEAFFGQGTRLTVV.

The J gene is TRBJ1-1, the V gene TRBV5-6; perhaps TRBD1 as D (6 bases). There are 15 residues in the CDR3. Deletions cut 4 bases from V and 5 bases from J, with 18 bases between. Germline V gene lookup returns CDR1 SGHDT and CDR2 YYEEEE. CDR3: CASSTIQGFRTEAFF. The CDR3 DNA sequence: TGTGCCAGCAGCACTATACAGGGCTTCCGGACTGAAGCTTTCTTT.

This clone was seen more than once but under ten times. V usage is TRBV12-5 and J usage is TRBJ2-1; a weak D match, TRBD1 (6 bases). V was cut by 3 bases and J by 4 bases, with 10 bases left in between. The length of the CDR3 is 14 residues. CDR1 and CDR2 (germline): LGHNT, FRNRAP. The CDR3 DNA reads TGTGCTAGTGGTTTAGAGGGGGTTTACAATGAGCAGTTCTTC. Its translation: CASGLEGVYNEQFF.

J is TRBJ1-5 and V is TRBV5-8; 8 bases are shared with TRBD1. Germline trimming cut 1 base from V and 6 bases from J; bases unmatched to any gene: 6. Germline assignment: CDR1 SGHTS and CDR2 YDEGEE. The CDR3 consists of 15 residues. CDR3 bases: TGTGCCAGCAGCTTGCAGGCAGGGACAGGTCAGCCCCAGCATTTT. Translating gives CASSLQAGTGQPQHF.

The chain links TRBV29-1 to TRBJ2-7; 10 bases are a match to TRBD1. CDR1 SQVTM and CDR2 ANQGSEA come from the germline V gene. The CDR3 totals 14 residues. V shed 7 bases and J 1 base; nucleotides not matched to a gene: 7. CDR3 loop: CSARGDRGSYEQYF. The DNA for the CDR3 is TGCAGCGCGCGGGGGGACAGGGGTTCCTACGAGCAGTACTTC.

The J gene is TRBJ2-3, the V gene TRBV18; 9 bases line up with TRBD2. J lost 4 bases, V lost 5 bases, and 4 bases had no gene match. CDR1 is KGHSH, CDR2 LQKENI, per germline. The CDR3 is 14 amino acids. The chain's CDR3 is CASSVAGVADTQYF. The DNA for the CDR3 is TGTGCCAGCTCAGTAGCGGGAGTAGCAGATACGCAGTATTTT.

This clone occurred a few times. The chain joins TRBV9 to TRBJ2-2, with 14 nucleotides matching TRBD2. This CDR3 contains 16 residues. V gave up 4 bases and J gave up 6 bases; unmatched junction bases: 5. The V gene's germline CDR1 is SGDLS and CDR2 YYNGEE. The CDR3 coding sequence is TGTGCCAGCAGCTCTCCGGGACTAGCGGGAGCCGGGGAGCTGTTTTTT. It encodes CASSSPGLAGAGELFF.

The V and J genes are TRBV5-4 and TRBJ2-2; 13 nucleotides line up with TRBD2. Unmatched junction bases numbered 3, after V lost 4 bases and J lost 6 bases. Germline assignment: CDR1 SGHNT and CDR2 YYREEE (reference sequence). This CDR3 is built from 15 residues. The CDR3 sequence: CASSTSGREPGELFF. Here the CDR3 DNA reads TGTGCCAGCAGCACTAGCGGGAGGGAACCCGGGGAGCTGTTTTTT.

This clone showed up just a few times. This chain connects TRBV7-3 to TRBJ2-7; D possibly corresponds to TRBD1 (5 bases). There are 13 residues in the CDR3. The germline V gene has CDR1 SGHTA and CDR2 FQGTGA. The V end lost 2 bases, the J end lost 6 bases, and 11 bases lay between the germline ends. CDR3 protein: CASSLGSGREQYF. In DNA, the CDR3 is TGTGCCAGCAGCTTAGGATCAGGGCGCGAGCAGTACTTC.